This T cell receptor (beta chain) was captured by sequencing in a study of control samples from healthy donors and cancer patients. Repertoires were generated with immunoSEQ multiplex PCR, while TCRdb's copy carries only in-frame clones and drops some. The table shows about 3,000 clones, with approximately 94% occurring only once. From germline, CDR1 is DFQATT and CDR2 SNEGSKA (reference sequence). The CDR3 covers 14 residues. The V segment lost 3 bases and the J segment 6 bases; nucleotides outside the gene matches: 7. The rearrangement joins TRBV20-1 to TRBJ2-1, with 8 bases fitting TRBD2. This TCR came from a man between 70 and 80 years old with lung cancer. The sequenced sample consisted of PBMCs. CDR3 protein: CSASLGGGPNEQFF. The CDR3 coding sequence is TGCAGTGCTAGTCTCGGGGGGGGTCCCAATGAGCAGTTCTTC.